The T cell receptor beta chain under discussion was sequenced for a study of blood T cells in healthy people across ages. Then a second PCR, running about 6 to 12 cycles, was carried out with a sample-barcoded 5' primer and a J-beta primer mix. Every individual sample yielded 3 million or more paired-end reads (each containing CDR3). TCRdb re-called the 5' RACE reads with MiXCR, one entry per CDR3 protein. The table includes over 700,000 distinct CDR3 sequences, roughly 25% detected once. CDR1 is SQVTM, CDR2 ANQGSEA, per germline. The CDR3 is 15 amino acids. Trimming pared 4 bases from V and 0 bases from J, leaving 12 bases between. The table lists this clonotype with a few counts. Staff drew 9 to 10 milliliters of peripheral blood from each donor. Separately, the same data were catalogued under a study of T cells of mothers and their children. That study adds: For each mother, over 10 million TCR beta CDR3 reads were obtained, and for each child, around 3 million. Persistent microchimeric T cell clones were sought, and none were detected.

This TCR derives from a boy under 18 in good health. The sample comprised blood. J is TRBJ1-4 and V is TRBV29-1, with a weak D call TRBD1 (5 bases). The DNA of the CDR3 is TGCAGCGTTGCACCACGGGGGACAACTAATGAAAAACTGTTTTTT. Its translation: CSVAPRGTTNEKLFF.